This T cell receptor beta chain is drawn from a study of blood T cell repertoires in COVID-19. The age range of participants was 18 to 89 years, with residence in about two dozen US areas. What the recovered Cohort 3 donors had was two negative PCRs, clearance, or symptom resolution. The repertoire was sequenced with immunoSEQ multiplex PCR; TCRdb's copy has only in-frame clones and lacks some. The repertoire holds 310,000 or so clones, 70% to 90% seen once, with roughly a tenth in the top ten. This clone was seen a single time. The germline V gene encodes CDR1 ENHRY and CDR2 SYGVKD. CDR3 length equals 13 residues. After removal of 7 bases from V and 6 bases from J, the junction contained 8 bases not matched to a gene.

The sequenced material came from PBMCs or T cells enriched from blood (not recorded which). The TCR comes from a woman aged 40-49 years who had recovered from COVID-19. J is TRBJ1-2 and V is TRBV10-3; TRBD1 agrees at 7 bases. The CDR3 sequence: CAINGGGGNGYTF. The CDR3, as DNA: TGTGCCATCAATGGTGGAGGGGGCAATGGCTACACCTTC.